These T cell receptor beta chains were read from a single sample in a study of T cell responses to AZD1222 COVID-19 vaccine. Sequenced by immunoSEQ multiplex PCR; TCRdb stores in-frame clones only, minus some. This table holds 150,000 to 200,000 clones, roughly nine tenths found once. Here the sequenced sample was peripheral blood, taken on day 0 of AZD1222 vaccination. All receptors derive from an adult in good health. The CDR3 runs from the conserved cysteine through the conserved F or W. D genes are given only for firm matches. Clone size appears in some rows only: once, few, many, or a class for an expanded clone.

length: 13; D: -; size: -; V: TRBV5-5; J: TRBJ2-7; CDR3: CASSLLGPYEQYF; DNA: TGTGCCAGCAGTCTACTAGGACCGTACGAGCAGTACTTC
length: 14; D: -; size: -; V: TRBV6-2/TRBV6-3; J: TRBJ2-3; CDR3: CASSSDRRTDTQYF; DNA: TGTGCCAGCAGTTCCGACAGGCGCACAGATACGCAGTATTTT
length: 12; D: TRBD1; size: once; V: TRBV20-1; J: TRBJ1-1; CDR3: CSARGQGTEAFF; DNA: TGCAGTGCTCGTGGACAGGGGACTGAAGCTTTCTTT
length: 16; D: -; size: -; V: TRBV7-8; J: TRBJ1-5; CDR3: CASSLVGIGSNQPQHF; DNA: TGTGCCAGCAGCTTAGTTGGCATTGGGAGCAATCAGCCCCAGCATTTT
length: 12; D: -; size: -; V: TRBV5-8; J: TRBJ1-5; CDR3: CASSFLSQPQHF; DNA: TGTGCCAGCAGCTTTCTTTCACAGCCCCAGCATTTT
length: 14; D: TRBD1; size: -; V: TRBV3-1/TRBV3-2; J: TRBJ2-7; CDR3: CASSQVSRTGEQYF; DNA: TGTGCCAGCAGCCAAGTCTCCAGGACAGGTGAGCAGTACTTC
length: 14; D: -; size: -; V: TRBV7-3; J: TRBJ2-1; CDR3: CASSLASSNNEQFF; DNA: TGTGCCAGCAGCCTGGCCAGCAGCAACAATGAGCAGTTCTTC
length: 14; D: -; size: -; V: TRBV2; J: TRBJ1-1; CDR3: CASREGTGGTEAFF; DNA: TGTGCCAGCAGGGAAGGAACAGGCGGGACTGAAGCTTTCTTT
length: 14; D: TRBD1; size: once; V: TRBV6-5; J: TRBJ1-3; CDR3: CASFTGGSGNTIYF; DNA: TGTGCCAGCTTTACAGGGGGCTCTGGAAACACCATATATTTT
length: 14; D: -; size: -; V: TRBV7-8; J: TRBJ2-1; CDR3: CASSLIGLLNEQFF; DNA: TGTGCCAGCAGCTTGATTGGACTACTCAATGAGCAGTTCTTC
length: 16; D: -; size: -; V: TRBV7-9; J: TRBJ1-6; CDR3: CASDHRVSSGNSPLHF; DNA: TGTGCCAGCGATCACAGGGTGTCGAGCGGGAATTCACCCCTCCACTTT
length: 13; D: -; size: -; V: TRBV10-1; J: TRBJ2-3; CDR3: CASSDPSTDTQYF; DNA: TGCGCCAGCAGTGACCCGAGCACAGATACGCAGTATTTT
length: 11; D: -; size: -; V: TRBV28; J: TRBJ1-3; CDR3: CASRGGNTIYF; DNA: TGTGCCAGCAGAGGAGGAAACACCATATATTTT
length: 11; D: -; size: few; V: TRBV15; J: TRBJ1-2; CDR3: CATRGGNGYTF; DNA: TGTGCCACCAGGGGGGGAAATGGCTACACCTTC
length: 14; D: -; size: -; V: TRBV3-1/TRBV3-2; J: TRBJ2-1; CDR3: CASSQDSSYNEQFF; DNA: TGTGCCAGCAGCCAAGACAGTTCCTACAATGAGCAGTTCTTC
length: 14; D: TRBD1; size: -; V: TRBV5-6; J: TRBJ1-1; CDR3: CASSFGDRETEAFF; DNA: TGTGCCAGCAGCTTTGGGGACAGGGAGACTGAAGCTTTCTTT
length: 16; D: TRBD2; size: -; V: TRBV18; J: TRBJ2-2; CDR3: CASSPSGGRSTGELFF; DNA: TGTGCCAGCTCACCGTCGGGGGGGCGCAGCACCGGGGAGCTGTTTTTT
length: 13; D: -; size: -; V: TRBV28; J: TRBJ2-1; CDR3: CASSLYSYNEQFF; DNA: TGTGCCAGCAGTTTATACAGTTACAATGAGCAGTTCTTC
length: 15; D: TRBD1; size: -; V: TRBV28; J: TRBJ1-3; CDR3: CASSLHTGVGNTIYF; DNA: TGTGCCAGCAGTTTGCACACAGGGGTTGGAAACACCATATATTTT
length: 16; D: TRBD1; size: once; V: TRBV10-3; J: TRBJ1-1; CDR3: CAISDLFTGGRDEAFF; DNA: TGTGCCATCAGTGATCTCTTTACAGGGGGTCGTGATGAAGCTTTCTTT
length: 14; D: TRBD1; size: -; V: TRBV20-1; J: TRBJ2-5; CDR3: CSASLQGYQETQYF; DNA: TGCAGTGCTAGTCTACAGGGGTACCAAGAGACCCAGTACTTC
length: 16; D: TRBD2; size: -; V: TRBV3-1/TRBV3-2; J: TRBJ2-7; CDR3: CASSQRRSGSRYEQYF; DNA: TGTGCCAGCAGCCAAAGACGTAGCGGGAGCCGGTACGAGCAGTACTTC
length: 15; D: -; size: -; V: TRBV24-1; J: TRBJ1-2; CDR3: CATSDLQKGAGGYTF; DNA: TGTGCCACCAGTGATTTGCAAAAAGGGGCGGGTGGCTACACCTTC
length: 15; D: TRBD1; size: -; V: TRBV2; J: TRBJ1-5; CDR3: CASSYTGGGNQPQHF; DNA: TGTGCCAGCAGCTACACAGGGGGCGGGAATCAGCCCCAGCATTTT
length: 18; D: TRBD2; size: -; V: TRBV9; J: TRBJ2-6; CDR3: CASSAGTSAYSGANVLTF; DNA: TGTGCCAGCAGCGCAGGGACTAGCGCCTACTCTGGGGCCAACGTCCTGACTTTC
length: 14; D: -; size: -; V: TRBV28; J: TRBJ1-2; CDR3: CASSTTAANYGYTF; DNA: TGTGCCAGCAGTACCACGGCAGCTAACTATGGCTACACCTTC
length: 11; D: -; size: -; V: TRBV28; J: TRBJ1-1; CDR3: CASSLTGKTFF; DNA: TGTGCCAGCAGTTTAACAGGGAAAACTTTCTTT
length: 14; D: -; size: -; V: TRBV2; J: TRBJ1-2; CDR3: CASSEQGFGGGYTF; DNA: TGTGCCAGCAGTGAACAGGGTTTCGGAGGTGGCTACACCTTC
length: 14; D: TRBD1; size: -; V: TRBV20-1; J: TRBJ2-1; CDR3: CSASGGQGYNEQFF; DNA: TGCAGTGCTAGTGGAGGACAGGGCTACAATGAGCAGTTCTTC
length: 13; D: TRBD2; size: -; V: TRBV30; J: TRBJ2-7; CDR3: CAWSDPRGGEQYF; DNA: TGTGCCTGGAGTGACCCCCGGGGGGGCGAGCAGTACTTC
length: 14; D: -; size: -; V: TRBV2; J: TRBJ1-1; CDR3: CASSLMVGGTEAFF; DNA: TGTGCCAGCAGCCTTATGGTAGGGGGTACTGAAGCTTTCTTT
length: 14; D: -; size: few; V: TRBV6-2/TRBV6-3; J: TRBJ2-5; CDR3: CASSYGGYQETQYF; DNA: TGTGCCAGCAGTTACGGGGGGTACCAAGAGACCCAGTACTTC
length: 14; D: -; size: -; V: TRBV20-1; J: TRBJ2-2; CDR3: CSASGGAGAGELFF; DNA: TGCAGTGCTAGTGGGGGCGCGGGCGCCGGGGAGCTGTTTTTT
length: 14; D: -; size: -; V: TRBV5-6; J: TRBJ1-3; CDR3: CASSLQSSGNTIYF; DNA: TGTGCCAGCAGCTTGCAGAGTTCTGGAAACACCATATATTTT
length: 14; D: -; size: -; V: TRBV15; J: TRBJ1-2; CDR3: CATSRDLLGNGYTF; DNA: TGTGCCACCAGCAGAGATCTTTTGGGCAATGGCTACACCTTC
length: 13; D: -; size: -; V: TRBV24-1; J: TRBJ1-3; CDR3: CATTDLTDNTIYF; DNA: TGTGCCACCACCGATTTGACCGATAACACCATATATTTT
length: 15; D: TRBD2; size: -; V: TRBV7-9; J: TRBJ2-7; CDR3: CASSFGLAGTYEQYF; DNA: TGTGCCAGCAGCTTCGGGCTAGCGGGAACCTACGAGCAGTACTTC
length: 12; D: -; size: -; V: TRBV30; J: TRBJ1-2; CDR3: CAWSFVTDGYTF; DNA: TGTGCCTGGAGTTTTGTTACAGACGGCTACACCTTC
length: 14; D: TRBD2; size: -; V: TRBV10-3; J: TRBJ2-7; CDR3: CAISAAGGTYEQYF; DNA: TGTGCCATCAGTGCAGCGGGAGGGACCTACGAGCAGTACTTC
length: 14; D: -; size: -; V: TRBV11-3; J: TRBJ2-2; CDR3: CASSLDHSTGELFF; DNA: TGTGCCAGCAGCTTAGATCATTCCACCGGGGAGCTGTTTTTT
length: 14; D: -; size: -; V: TRBV13; J: TRBJ2-1; CDR3: CASSSSGANNEQFF; DNA: TGTGCCAGCAGCTCTTCGGGGGCCAACAATGAGCAGTTCTTC
length: 17; D: -; size: once; V: TRBV14; J: TRBJ2-3; CDR3: CASSQGGGPYGTDTQYF; DNA: TGTGCCAGCAGCCAAGGGGGAGGACCGTACGGCACAGATACGCAGTATTTT
length: 15; D: -; size: few; V: TRBV6-2/TRBV6-3; J: TRBJ1-1; CDR3: CASSYRNRVVTEAFF; DNA: TGTGCCAGCAGTTACAGGAACAGGGTGGTCACTGAAGCTTTCTTT
length: 16; D: -; size: -; V: TRBV6-1; J: TRBJ2-2; CDR3: CASSGSPGDYTGELFF; DNA: TGTGCCAGCAGTGGGTCCCCAGGGGATTACACCGGGGAGCTGTTTTTT
length: 12; D: -; size: few; V: TRBV7-9; J: TRBJ1-4; CDR3: CASSPNNEKLFF; DNA: TGTGCCAGCAGCCCCAATAATGAAAAACTGTTTTTT
length: 15; D: -; size: -; V: TRBV6-5; J: TRBJ1-5; CDR3: CASSYTRDTNQPQHF; DNA: TGTGCCAGCAGTTACACCCGGGACACTAATCAGCCCCAGCATTTT
length: 14; D: -; size: once; V: TRBV7-6; J: TRBJ1-1; CDR3: CASSLTSGNTEAFF; DNA: TGTGCCAGCAGCTTAACCTCGGGAAACACTGAAGCTTTCTTT
length: 16; D: -; size: -; V: TRBV6-6; J: TRBJ2-5; CDR3: CASSYSISARGETQYF; DNA: TGTGCCAGCAGTTACTCAATCAGTGCGAGGGGAGAGACCCAGTACTTC
length: 16; D: TRBD2; size: -; V: TRBV2; J: TRBJ2-1; CDR3: CASSEERLALGDEQFF; DNA: TGTGCCAGCAGTGAAGAAAGACTAGCTCTCGGCGATGAGCAGTTCTTC
length: 17; D: TRBD1; size: -; V: TRBV27; J: TRBJ2-1; CDR3: CASSLWSGQGASNEQFF; DNA: TGTGCCAGCAGTTTATGGTCGGGACAGGGGGCTAGCAATGAGCAGTTCTTC
length: 14; D: TRBD2; size: -; V: TRBV9; J: TRBJ2-7; CDR3: CASSTSGSSYEQYF; DNA: TGTGCCAGCAGCACTAGCGGGAGCTCCTACGAGCAGTACTTC
length: 13; D: TRBD2; size: -; V: TRBV9; J: TRBJ2-7; CDR3: CASSVAGRGEQYF; DNA: TGTGCCAGCAGCGTAGCCGGGAGGGGCGAGCAGTACTTC
length: 14; D: -; size: -; V: TRBV3-1/TRBV3-2; J: TRBJ1-2; CDR3: CASSQAPGSYGYTF; DNA: TGTGCCAGCAGCCAAGCCCCGGGATCCTATGGCTACACCTTC
length: 12; D: -; size: -; V: TRBV10-3; J: TRBJ2-3; CDR3: CAIAGLTDTQYF; DNA: TGTGCCATCGCGGGGCTTACAGATACGCAGTATTTT
length: 15; D: -; size: -; V: TRBV6-5; J: TRBJ1-6; CDR3: CATLQGIDYNSPLHF; DNA: TGTGCCACCCTACAGGGAATCGATTATAATTCACCCCTCCACTTT
length: 14; D: TRBD1; size: once; V: TRBV6-2/TRBV6-3; J: TRBJ1-5; CDR3: CASSWDRVSQPQHF; DNA: TGTGCCAGCAGTTGGGACAGGGTGAGTCAGCCCCAGCATTTT
length: 15; D: TRBD2; size: -; V: TRBV19; J: TRBJ2-1; CDR3: CASRRREGIYNEQFF; DNA: TGTGCCAGTAGGCGCCGGGAGGGCATATACAATGAGCAGTTCTTC
length: 15; D: TRBD1; size: -; V: TRBV18; J: TRBJ2-1; CDR3: CASSYTGGSYNEQFF; DNA: TGTGCCAGCTCCTATACAGGGGGCTCCTACAATGAGCAGTTCTTC
length: 15; D: TRBD1; size: few; V: TRBV30; J: TRBJ1-6; CDR3: CAWSLGTGVDSPLHF; DNA: TGTGCCTGGAGTCTTGGGACAGGGGTAGACTCACCCCTCCACTTT
length: 16; D: -; size: -; V: TRBV5-1; J: TRBJ2-1; CDR3: CASVPGAGGSYNEQFF; DNA: TGCGCCAGTGTTCCCGGGGCGGGTGGCTCCTACAATGAGCAGTTCTTC